A selection of T cell receptor beta chains follows, all from one sample in a study of spatial heterogeneity in lung cancer. TCRdb analysed the 5' RACE reads with MiXCR anew, one entry per CDR3 protein. The sample includes tens of thousands of distinct CDR3 sequences, over 8.5% seen only once; the top ten take 6.9%. The sequenced sample was PBMCs, obtained at surgery. The receptors originated from a male donor with early-stage non-small cell lung cancer. CDR3s include the opening cysteine and the closing phenylalanine or tryptophan. D genes are given only for firm matches. Clone size, where shown, is once, few, many, or a class for clones that have expanded.

j_call d_call clone_size cdr3_length v_call cdr3_aa cdr3_nt
TRBJ1-2 TRBD1 many 15 TRBV7-3 CASRLSGTGGYGYTF TGTGCCAGCAGGTTGTCCGGGACAGGGGGCTATGGCTACACCTTC
TRBJ1-4 TRBD1 few 15 TRBV7-2 CASSPRQGASEKLFF TGTGCCAGCAGCCCCCGACAGGGGGCGAGTGAAAAACTGTTTTTT
TRBJ1-1 TRBD1 NA 15 TRBV10-3 CAISDRDREGTEAFF TGTGCCATCAGTGATAGGGACAGGGAAGGCACTGAAGCTTTCTTT
TRBJ1-2 NA many 15 TRBV20-1 CSARPPVQANYGYTF TGCAGTGCTAGACCCCCCGTACAGGCTAACTATGGCTACACCTTC
TRBJ2-7 NA NA 15 TRBV20-1 CSARDRLAPSYEQYF TGCAGTGCTAGAGATAGGCTAGCTCCCTCCTACGAGCAGTACTTC
TRBJ2-6 NA NA 15 TRBV5-1 CASSLYSSGANVLTF TGCGCCAGCAGCTTGTACTCCTCTGGGGCCAACGTCCTGACTTTC
TRBJ1-4 NA NA 15 TRBV9 CASSVVGGSNEKLFF TGTGCCAGCAGCGTAGTAGGGGGGTCTAATGAAAAACTGTTTTTT
TRBJ2-1 NA many 11 TRBV3-1 CASSQADEQFF TGTGCCAGCAGCCAAGCGGATGAGCAGTTCTTC
TRBJ1-2 NA few 12 TRBV12-3/TRBV12-4 CASSFRGFGYTF TGTGCCAGCAGCTTTAGGGGATTTGGCTACACCTTC
TRBJ2-1 TRBD1 many 16 TRBV28 CASHSVGDRGHNEQFF TGTGCCAGCCATTCCGTTGGGGACAGGGGACACAATGAGCAGTTCTTC
TRBJ2-3 TRBD2 many 16 TRBV15 CATSRDRTRRTDTQYF TGTGCCACCAGCAGAGATCGGACTAGGCGTACAGATACGCAGTATTTT
TRBJ2-2 NA many 14 TRBV11-1 CASSPGLNTGELFF TGTGCCAGCAGCCCAGGACTCAACACCGGGGAGCTGTTTTTT
TRBJ1-1 NA many 16 TRBV20-1 CSASNGGAMGTTEAFF TGCAGTGCTTCCAATGGGGGGGCTATGGGTACCACTGAAGCTTTCTTT
TRBJ2-7 TRBD1 NA 15 TRBV18 CASSPLRTGSHEQYF TGTGCCAGCTCACCATTAAGGACAGGCTCCCACGAGCAGTACTTC
TRBJ2-7 TRBD2 NA 15 TRBV20-1 CSAREHSGGSGEQYF TGCAGTGCTAGAGAACATAGCGGGGGTTCAGGCGAGCAGTACTTC
TRBJ2-1 NA NA 15 TRBV6-2/TRBV6-3 CASSLGVPPYNEQFF TGTGCCAGCAGCCTAGGGGTCCCTCCCTACAATGAGCAGTTCTTC
TRBJ2-3 TRBD1 many 14 TRBV20-1 CSARAPGGLDTQYF TGCAGTGCTAGAGCTCCAGGGGGCTTAGATACGCAGTATTTT
TRBJ1-5 NA few 17 TRBV20-1 CSARDGGGASGNQPQHF TGCAGTGCTAGAGATGGTGGAGGGGCTAGTGGCAATCAGCCCCAGCATTTT
TRBJ2-1 TRBD1 few 13 TRBV12-3/TRBV12-4 CASSRQGYNEQFF TGTGCCAGCAGTCGACAGGGATACAATGAGCAGTTCTTC
TRBJ2-2 TRBD2 few 16 TRBV9 CASSGRTSGVDGELFF TGTGCCAGCAGCGGTCGGACTAGCGGGGTCGACGGGGAGCTGTTTTTT